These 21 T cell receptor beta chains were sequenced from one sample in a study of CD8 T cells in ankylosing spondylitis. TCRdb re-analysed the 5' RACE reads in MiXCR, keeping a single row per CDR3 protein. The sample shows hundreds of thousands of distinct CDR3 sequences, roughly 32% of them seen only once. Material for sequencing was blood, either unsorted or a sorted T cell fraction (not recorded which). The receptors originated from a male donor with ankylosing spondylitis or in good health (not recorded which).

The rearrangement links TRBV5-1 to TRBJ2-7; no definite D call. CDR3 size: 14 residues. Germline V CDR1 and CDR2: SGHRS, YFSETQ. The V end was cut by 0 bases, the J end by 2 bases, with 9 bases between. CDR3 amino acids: CASSLGALAYEQYF. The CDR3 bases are TGCGCCAGCAGCTTGGGAGCCTTAGCCTACGAGCAGTACTTC.

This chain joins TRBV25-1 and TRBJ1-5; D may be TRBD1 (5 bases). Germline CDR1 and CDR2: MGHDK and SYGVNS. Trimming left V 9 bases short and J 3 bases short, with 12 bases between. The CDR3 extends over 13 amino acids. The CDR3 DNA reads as TGTGCCAGGTATACAGGATTCAATCAGCCCCAGCATTTT. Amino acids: CARYTGFNQPQHF.

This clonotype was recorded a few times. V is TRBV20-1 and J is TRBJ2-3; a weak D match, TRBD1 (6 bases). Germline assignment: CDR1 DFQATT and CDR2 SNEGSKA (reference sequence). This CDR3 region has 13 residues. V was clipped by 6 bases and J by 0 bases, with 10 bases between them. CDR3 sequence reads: CSAGTTSTDTQYF. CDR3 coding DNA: TGCAGTGCCGGGACAACTAGCACAGATACGCAGTATTTT.

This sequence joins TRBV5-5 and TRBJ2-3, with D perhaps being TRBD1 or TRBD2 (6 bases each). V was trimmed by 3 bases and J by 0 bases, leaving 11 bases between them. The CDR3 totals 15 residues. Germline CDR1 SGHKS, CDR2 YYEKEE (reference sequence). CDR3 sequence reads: CASSSRGQSTDTQYF. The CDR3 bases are TGTGCCAGCAGCTCTCGGGGGCAGAGCACAGATACGCAGTATTTT.

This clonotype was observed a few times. The CDR3 protein is CASSRARGYTDTQYF. In nucleotides, the CDR3 is TGCGCCAGCAGCCGGGCCCGGGGCTACACAGATACGCAGTATTTT. This sequence joins TRBV5-1 and TRBJ2-3, with D perhaps matching TRBD1 or TRBD2 (5 bases each). V was clipped by 4 bases and J by 2 bases, with 14 bases between them. Germline values: CDR1 SGHRS, CDR2 YFSETQ. The CDR3 spans 15 residues.

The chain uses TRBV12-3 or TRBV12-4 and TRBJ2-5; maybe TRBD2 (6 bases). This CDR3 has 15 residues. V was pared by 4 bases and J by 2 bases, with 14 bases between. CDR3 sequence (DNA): TGTGCCAGCAGTTCCTTCGGGGGACCACAAGAGACCCAGTACTTC. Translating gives CASSSFGGPQETQYF.

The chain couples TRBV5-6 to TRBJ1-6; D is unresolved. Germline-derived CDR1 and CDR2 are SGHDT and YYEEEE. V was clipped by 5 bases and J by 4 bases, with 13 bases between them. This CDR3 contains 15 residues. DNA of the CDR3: TGTGCCAGCAGTCCCGCGGAGATATATAATTCACCCCTCCACTTT. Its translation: CASSPAEIYNSPLHF.

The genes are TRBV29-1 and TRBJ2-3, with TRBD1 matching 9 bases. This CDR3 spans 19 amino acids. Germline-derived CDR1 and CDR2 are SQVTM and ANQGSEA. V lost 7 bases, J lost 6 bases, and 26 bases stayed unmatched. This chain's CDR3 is CSEDPDRGNISPFEDTQYF. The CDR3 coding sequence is TGCAGCGAGGATCCCGACAGGGGGAATATATCGCCGTTTGAGGATACGCAGTATTTT.

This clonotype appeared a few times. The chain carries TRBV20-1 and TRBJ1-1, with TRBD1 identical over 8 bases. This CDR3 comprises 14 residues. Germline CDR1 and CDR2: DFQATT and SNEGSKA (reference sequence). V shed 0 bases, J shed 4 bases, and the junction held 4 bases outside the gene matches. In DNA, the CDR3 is TGCAGTGCTAGAGAGCCAGGACAGGGCACTGAAGCTTTCTTT. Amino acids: CSAREPGQGTEAFF.

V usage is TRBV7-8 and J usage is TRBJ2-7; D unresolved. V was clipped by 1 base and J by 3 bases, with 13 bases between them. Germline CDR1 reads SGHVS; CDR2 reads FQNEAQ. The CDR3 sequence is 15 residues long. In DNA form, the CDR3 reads TGTGCCAGCAGCTTAGGCAAAGGGTTCAACTACGAGCAGTACTTC. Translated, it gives CASSLGKGFNYEQYF.

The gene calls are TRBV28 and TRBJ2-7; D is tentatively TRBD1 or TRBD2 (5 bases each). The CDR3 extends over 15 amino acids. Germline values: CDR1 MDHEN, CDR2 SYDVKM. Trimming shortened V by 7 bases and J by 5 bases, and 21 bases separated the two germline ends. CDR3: CASNPKRGPGHEQYF. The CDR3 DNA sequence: TGTGCCAGCAACCCTAAAAGGGGCCCGGGGCACGAGCAGTACTTC.

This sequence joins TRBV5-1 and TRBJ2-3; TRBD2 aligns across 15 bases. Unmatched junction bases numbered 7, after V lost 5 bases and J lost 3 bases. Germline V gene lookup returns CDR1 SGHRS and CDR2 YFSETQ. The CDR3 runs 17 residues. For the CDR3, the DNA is TGCGCCAGCAGGTCCGGGACTAGCGGGAGGTTGACAGATACGCAGTATTTT. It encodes CASRSGTSGRLTDTQYF.

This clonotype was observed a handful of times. CDR3 loop: CSARDVGGYQETQYF. The CDR3, as DNA: TGCAGTGCTAGAGATGTGGGGGGCTACCAAGAGACCCAGTACTTC. The chain uses TRBV20-1 and TRBJ2-5; D may be TRBD1 or TRBD2 (6 bases each). V lost 0 bases and J 0 bases, leaving 11 bases between the germline ends. The CDR3 has 15 amino acids. Per germline, CDR1 DFQATT and CDR2 SNEGSKA (reference sequence).

CDR3 in DNA: TGTGCCAGCGGGAGGGCTGGGGCCAACGTCCTGACTTTC. It codes for CASGRAGANVLTF. V usage is TRBV28 and J usage is TRBJ2-6, with 7 nucleotides matching TRBD2. V trimming: 8 bases; J trimming: 2 bases; junction bases outside the gene matches: 0. The CDR3 is made up of 13 amino acids. The germline V gene has CDR1 MDHEN and CDR2 SYDVKM.

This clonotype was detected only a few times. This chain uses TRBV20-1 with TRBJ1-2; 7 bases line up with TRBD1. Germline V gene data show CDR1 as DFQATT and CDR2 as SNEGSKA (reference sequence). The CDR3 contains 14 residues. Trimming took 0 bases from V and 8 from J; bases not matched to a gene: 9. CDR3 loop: CSARDPMTGRGYTF. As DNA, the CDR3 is TGCAGTGCTAGAGACCCCATGACAGGGAGGGGCTACACCTTC.

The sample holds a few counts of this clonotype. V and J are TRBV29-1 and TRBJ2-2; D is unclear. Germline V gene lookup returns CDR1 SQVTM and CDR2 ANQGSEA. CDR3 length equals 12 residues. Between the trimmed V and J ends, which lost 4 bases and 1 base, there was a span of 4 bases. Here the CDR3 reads CSVVVNTGELFF. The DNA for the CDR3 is TGCAGCGTTGTTGTGAACACCGGGGAGCTGTTTTTT.

CDR3 loop: CSANPLAGGKQTQYF. CDR3 in DNA: TGCAGTGCTAATCCTCTAGCGGGGGGAAAACAGACCCAGTACTTC. The chain carries TRBV20-1 and TRBJ2-5; 11 bases match TRBD2. This CDR3 spans 15 amino acids. Germline V gives CDR1 DFQATT, CDR2 SNEGSKA (reference sequence). V shed 4 bases and J 6 bases; nucleotides not matched to a gene: 10.

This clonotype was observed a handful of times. The CDR3 DNA is TGTGCCAGCAGTCCCCACCGCGGTTTGGTGGGAGCCCAGCATTTT. Translating gives CASSPHRGLVGAQHF. This chain uses TRBV6-1 with TRBJ1-5, with D unresolved. Trimming stripped 5 bases from V and 11 bases from J, with 22 bases between. Germline V CDR1 and CDR2: MNHNS, SASEGT. This CDR3 contains 15 residues.

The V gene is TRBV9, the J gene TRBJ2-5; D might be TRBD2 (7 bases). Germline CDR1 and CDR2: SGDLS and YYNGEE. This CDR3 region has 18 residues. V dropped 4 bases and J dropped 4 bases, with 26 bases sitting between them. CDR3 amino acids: CASSPLRGTTGSRETQYF. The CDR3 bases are TGTGCCAGCAGCCCGCTGAGGGGGACTACCGGGAGCCGAGAGACCCAGTACTTC.

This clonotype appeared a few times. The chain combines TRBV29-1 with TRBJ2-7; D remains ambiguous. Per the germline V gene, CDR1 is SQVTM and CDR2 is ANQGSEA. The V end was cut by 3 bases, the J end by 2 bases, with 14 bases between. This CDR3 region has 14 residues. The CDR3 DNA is TGCAGCGTTGAGTTAGGCCTTGGTACCTACGAGCAGTACTTC. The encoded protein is CSVELGLGTYEQYF.

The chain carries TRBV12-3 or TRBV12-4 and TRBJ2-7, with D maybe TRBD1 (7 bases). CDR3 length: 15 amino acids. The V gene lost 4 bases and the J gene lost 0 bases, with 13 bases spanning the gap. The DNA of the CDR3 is TGTGCCAGCAGTTCCAGGGGGGCGAGCTCCTACGAGCAGTACTTC. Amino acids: CASSSRGASSYEQYF.